The 12 T cell receptor beta chains reported below all come from one sample, sequenced in a study of cytomegalovirus exposure and HLA in healthy donors. Sequenced by immunoSEQ multiplex PCR; TCRdb stores in-frame clones only, minus some. The sample lists some 56,000 clones, approximately 90% occurring once. The specimen sequenced was PBMCs. These receptors all come from a man aged 18 to 30 in good health and CMV-seronegative.

This clone is a singleton in its sample. V and J are TRBV28 and TRBJ2-7, with TRBD2 as a possible D gene (5 bases). In germline, CDR1 is MDHEN, CDR2 SYDVKM. The CDR3 runs 13 residues. The germline V and J ends were trimmed by 8 bases and 2 bases, with 13 bases remaining between them. CDR3 in DNA: TGTGCCAGCCGACCAGAGGGTACCTACGAGCAGTACTTC. Encoded protein: CASRPEGTYEQYF. The variable domain in full, completed from reference TRBV28 and TRBJ2-7, reads DVKVTQSSRYLVKRTGEKVFLECVQDMDHENMFWYRQDPGLGLRLIYFSYDVKMKEKGDIPEGYSVSREKKERFSLILESASTNQTSMYLCASRPEGTYEQYFGPGTRLTVT.

The V gene is TRBV7-3, the J gene TRBJ2-1; possibly TRBD2 for D (6 bases). V was trimmed by 2 bases and J by 1 base, leaving 9 bases between them. The CDR3 totals 15 residues. CDR1 SGHTA and CDR2 FQGTGA come from the germline V gene. The CDR3 spells CASSLGLASYNEQFF. In DNA form, the CDR3 reads TGTGCCAGCAGCTTAGGTCTAGCGTCCTACAATGAGCAGTTCTTC. The full variable domain, in which reference TRBV7-3 and TRBJ2-1 provide the parts outside the CDR3, is GAGVSQTPSNKVTEKGKYVELRCDPISGHTALYWYRQSLGQGPEFLIYFQGTGAADDSGLPNDRFFAVRPEGSVSTLKIQRTERGDSAVYLCASSLGLASYNEQFFGPGTRLTVL.

This sequence joins TRBV7-2 and TRBJ2-1, with TRBD2 matching 9 bases. V dropped 3 bases and J dropped 7; count of bases not matched to a gene: 7. The CDR3 runs 15 residues. CDR1 is SGHTA, CDR2 FQGNSA, per germline. CDR3 sequence (DNA): TGTGCCAGCAGCTTCGATAGCGGGAGAGGAAATGAGCAGTTCTTC. Translated, it gives CASSFDSGRGNEQFF.

The V gene is TRBV15, the J gene TRBJ2-1; possible D gene TRBD2, 5 bases. The CDR3 contains 13 residues. With 1 base removed from V and 6 bases from J, the gap between germline ends came to 7 bases. CDR1 and CDR2 (germline): LNHNV, YYDKDF (reference sequence). Here the CDR3 reads CATSRARGNEQFF. The CDR3 DNA is TGTGCCACCAGCAGAGCACGGGGCAATGAGCAGTTCTTC.

J is TRBJ2-1 and V is TRBV4-2; TRBD2 agrees at 11 bases. This CDR3 is 17 amino acids long. After removal of 0 bases from V and 10 bases from J, the junction contained 11 bases not matched to a gene. CDR1 and CDR2 from the germline V gene are LGHNA and YNFKEQ. The CDR3 sequence: CASSQDLSGRASSEQFF. Here the CDR3 DNA reads TGTGCCAGCAGCCAAGACCTTAGCGGGAGGGCTAGCAGCGAGCAGTTCTTC.

This sequence joins TRBV4-3 and TRBJ2-1; tentatively, D is TRBD2 (5 bases). The CDR3 has 17 residues. Germline CDR1 reads LGHNA; CDR2 reads YSLEER. Trimming stripped 0 bases from V and 0 bases from J, with 12 bases between. CDR3 nucleotides: TGCGCCAGCAGCCAAGATAGGTTTGGGAGCTCCTACAATGAGCAGTTCTTC. Translation gives CASSQDRFGSSYNEQFF.

This clone was detected only once. The chain employs TRBV28 and TRBJ2-7; 7 bases are a match to TRBD2. CDR1 MDHEN and CDR2 SYDVKM come from the germline V gene. This CDR3 is 14 amino acids long. The trim removed 6 bases at V and 2 bases at J, leaving 7 bases unmatched. CDR3 in amino acids: CASRPPGLPYEQYF. Here the CDR3 DNA reads TGTGCCAGCAGACCACCGGGACTACCCTACGAGCAGTACTTC.

The gene calls are TRBV14 and TRBJ1-2, with D possibly matching TRBD1 (5 bases). This CDR3 comprises 15 residues. Per the germline V gene, CDR1 is SGHDN and CDR2 is FVKESK. Deletions cut 0 bases from V and 5 bases from J, with 13 bases between. This CDR3 reads CASSQEGTGLYGYTF. As DNA, the CDR3 is TGTGCCAGCAGCCAAGAGGGGACGGGACTTTATGGCTACACCTTC.

The chain employs TRBV28 and TRBJ2-5, with a possible D match to TRBD2 (6 bases). Germline lookup yields CDR1 MDHEN and CDR2 SYDVKM. This CDR3 has 12 residues. Written as DNA, the CDR3 is TGTGTCGCGGGACCCCCCCAAGAGACCCAGTACTTC. Amino acids: CVAGPPQETQYF.

The chain combines TRBV28 with TRBJ1-1, with 7 bases matching TRBD1. The ends lost 2 bases at V and 5 bases at J; junction bases unmatched: 2. Germline V gene lookup returns CDR1 MDHEN and CDR2 SYDVKM. This CDR3 is built from 13 residues. CDR3 in amino acids: CASSLRDRTEAFF. Written as DNA, the CDR3 is TGTGCCAGCAGTTTACGGGACAGAACTGAAGCTTTCTTT.

The V gene is TRBV5-5, the J gene TRBJ1-1; tentatively, D is TRBD1 (6 bases). The CDR3 totals 13 residues. The germline V gene has CDR1 SGHKS and CDR2 YYEKEE (reference sequence). The V gene lost 5 bases and the J gene lost 0 bases, with 8 bases spanning the gap. CDR3 bases: TGTGCCAGCAGTCGGACAGTGAACACTGAAGCTTTCTTT. This sequence encodes CASSRTVNTEAFF. Drawing the rest from reference TRBV5-5 and TRBJ1-1, the complete variable domain is DAGVTQSPTHLIKTRGQQVTLRCSPISGHKSVSWYQQVLGQGPQFIFQYYEKEERGRGNFPDRFSARQFPNYSSELNVNALLLGDSALYLCASSRTVNTEAFFGQGTRLTVV.

V and J are TRBV27 and TRBJ2-7; perhaps TRBD2 as D (6 bases). Germline loops: CDR1 MNHEY, CDR2 SMNVEV (reference sequence). The CDR3 is 14 residues long. Trimming pared 0 bases from V and 9 bases from J, leaving 15 bases between. In DNA form, the CDR3 reads TGTGCCAGCAGTTTATCGTCCGGGAGAATTTGGCAGTACTTC. It encodes CASSLSSGRIWQYF.